Listed here is a single TCR beta chain. The CDR3 loop spans 14 amino acids. The germline V gene has CDR1 SEHNR and CDR2 FQNEAQ (reference sequence). Trimming shortened V by 3 bases and J by 5 bases, and 13 bases separated the two germline ends. The data derive from a study of shared T cell receptors in the human thymus. TCRdb keeps only in-frame clones here, not all; method: immunoSEQ multiplex PCR. The table has more than 550,000 clones, 70% to 90% seen once. These data also formed part of another study, on human thymus T cells. That paper states: Thymic resections from corrective heart surgery supplied the tissue. Use of V and J genes seemed skewed within the thymic and blood repertoires. Unrelated individuals were reported by related research to share highly overlapping thymic repertoires.

The sequencing sample was made of thymocytes. The chain recombines TRBV7-9 with TRBJ1-2; perhaps TRBD1 as D (6 bases). This clonotype was obtained from a girl under three years old with a congenital heart defect. The DNA for the CDR3 is TGTGCCAGCAGCTTCGAGGGGGTTGTGTATGGCTACACCTTC. Translating it yields CASSFEGVVYGYTF.